This is a list of T cell receptor beta chains from one sample in a study of shared clonotypes between healthy human individuals. TCRdb's table, derived via immunoSEQ multiplex PCR, lists solely in-frame clones and lacks some. The repertoire includes roughly 1 million clones, under 80% of them detected once, and approximately 1.5% sits in the top ten. Sequencing was carried out using memory CD4+ T cells sorted from blood. The receptors originated from a man between 18 and 29 years old in good health. The conserved cysteine and the conserved F or W are not part of the CDR3 here. D genes are given only for firm matches.

D gene | V gene | CDR3 protein
. | TRBV21-1 | ASSTRWTSGTSTDTQY
TRBD1 | TRBV2 | ASSESGQGASAEAF
TRBD2 | TRBV4-1 | ASSQEGLAGVPREQY
TRBD1 | TRBV9 | ASGGTGGVGYGYT
. | TRBV5-1 | ASSAGGHGNPSYEQY
. | TRBV19 | ASTHPTQSNQPQH
TRBD1 | TRBV28 | ASSQTGQDGYT
. | TRBV9 | ASSRGGAYGYT
. | TRBV2 | ASGRLQETQY
TRBD1 | TRBV11-2 | ASNLNPGGAETQY
TRBD2 | TRBV7-2 | ASSLDSPLSSGGLYEQY
. | TRBV7-2 | ASSMHWGGEAF
TRBD1 | TRBV19 | ASSGTGADTQY
. | TRBV28 | ASAGARLSSGNTIY
TRBD1 | TRBV10-3 | AISGTGGHSGANVLT
TRBD1 | TRBV27 | ASRTGDTQY
. | TRBV27 | ASRGLRQDSPLH
TRBD1 | TRBV4-1 | ASSLTTGGEYGYT
TRBD1 | TRBV6-1 | ASSELGQGVGGYT
. | TRBV6-1 | ASTGSGLQTEAF
. | TRBV5-1 | ASSPGRYYEQY
TRBD1 | TRBV30 | AWSGGTGNSYNSPLH
. | TRBV5-6 | ASSLWGGHPSYNEQF
TRBD1 | TRBV7-8 | ASSLDRDRGTYEQY